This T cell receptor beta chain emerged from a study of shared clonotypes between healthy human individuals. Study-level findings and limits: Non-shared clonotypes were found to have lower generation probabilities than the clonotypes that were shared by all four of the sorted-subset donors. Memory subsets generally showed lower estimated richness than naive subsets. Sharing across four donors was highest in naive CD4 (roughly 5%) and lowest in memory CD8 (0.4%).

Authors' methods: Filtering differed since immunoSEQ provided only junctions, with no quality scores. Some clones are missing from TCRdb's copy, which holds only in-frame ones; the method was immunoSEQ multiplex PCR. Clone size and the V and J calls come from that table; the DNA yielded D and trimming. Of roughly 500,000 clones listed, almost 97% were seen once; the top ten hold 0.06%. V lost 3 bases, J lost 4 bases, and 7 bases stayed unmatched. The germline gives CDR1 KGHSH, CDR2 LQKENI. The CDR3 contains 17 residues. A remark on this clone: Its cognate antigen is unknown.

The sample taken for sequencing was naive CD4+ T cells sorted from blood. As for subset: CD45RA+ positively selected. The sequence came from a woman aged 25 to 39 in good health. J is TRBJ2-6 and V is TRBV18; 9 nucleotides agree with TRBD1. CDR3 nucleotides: TGTGCCAGCTCACCCGGACAGGGGTCCGACGGGGCCAACGTCCTGACTTTC. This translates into CASSPGQGSDGANVLTF.